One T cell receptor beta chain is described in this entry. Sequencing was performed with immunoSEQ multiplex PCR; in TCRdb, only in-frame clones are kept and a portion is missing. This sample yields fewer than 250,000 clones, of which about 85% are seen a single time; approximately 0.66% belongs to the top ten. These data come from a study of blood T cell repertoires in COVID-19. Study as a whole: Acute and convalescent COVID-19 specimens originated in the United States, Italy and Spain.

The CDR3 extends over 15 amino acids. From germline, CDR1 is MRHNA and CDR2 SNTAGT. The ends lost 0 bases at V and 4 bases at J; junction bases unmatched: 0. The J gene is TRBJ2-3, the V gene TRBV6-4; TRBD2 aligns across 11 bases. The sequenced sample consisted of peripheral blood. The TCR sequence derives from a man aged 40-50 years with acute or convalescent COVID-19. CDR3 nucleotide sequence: TGTGCCAGCAGTGACTCTAGCGGGGGGGCAGATACGCAGTATTTT. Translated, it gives CASSDSSGGADTQYF.